This TCR beta chain was recovered during a study of T cell repertoires in cytomegalovirus infection. As for the study in general: Use of recently identified HLA-C-restricted and well-studied HLA-B-restricted CMV epitopes was part of the study. Public TCR beta signatures indicated both CMV infection and matching HLA type.

TCRdb re-analysed the reads in MiXCR, keeping a single row per CDR3 protein. Of about 470,000 distinct CDR3 sequences in the sample, about 44% were seen once. Germline values: CDR1 SEHNR, CDR2 FQNEAQ (reference sequence). The V and J ends lost 6 bases and 3 bases respectively, with 16 bases between them. This CDR3 is 15 amino acids long. As for this clonotype: Its target is not known.

Study observations and caveats: Predominance within the ex vivo response was attributable to HLA-C-restricted CMV-specific TCR beta clonotypes. Summed frequency of shared TCR beta families picked out CMV carriers who also had the relevant HLA.

This specimen consisted of cultured PBMCs, obtained from culture after CMV antigen stimulation. This receptor was taken from a human donor in good health (CMV status not recorded). Some clones in this sample may be carry-over from other donors' samples. J is TRBJ2-3 and V is TRBV7-9, with a weak D call TRBD1 (7 bases). This CDR3 reads CASRPPGGSTDTQYF. The CDR3 nucleotides are TGTGCCAGCAGACCCCCAGGGGGGAGTACAGATACGCAGTATTTT.